A selection of T cell receptor beta chains follows, all from one sample in a study of CD8 T cells in ankylosing spondylitis. TCRdb itself ran the 5' RACE reads through MiXCR, one entry per CDR3 protein. The sample yields some 700,000 distinct CDR3 sequences, roughly 20% seen once. Sample: blood, either unsorted or a sorted T cell fraction (not recorded which). These receptors all come from a male donor with ankylosing spondylitis. Each CDR3 is given with its conserved first and last residue. A D gene is named only where the DNA matches it firmly. The listing skips clone size in some rows; elsewhere it reads once, few, many or a size class.

D gene	V gene	J gene	clone size	CDR3 DNA	CDR3 protein
NA	TRBV7-3	TRBJ1-2	NA	TGTGCCAGCAGCCCAGGGAAGGGATCCTATGGCTACACCTTC	CASSPGKGSYGYTF
NA	TRBV29-1	TRBJ2-7	many	TGCAGCGCCAAAGGGGAGGGGGCCTACGAGCAGTACTTC	CSAKGEGAYEQYF
TRBD1	TRBV2	TRBJ2-2	few	TGTGCCAGCCGGACAGGGGGATCGGCCGGGGAGCTGTTTTTT	CASRTGGSAGELFF
NA	TRBV4-2	TRBJ2-5	NA	TGTGCCAGCAGCCAAGATAGACCTGTGGGGGCACGGTACCAAGAGACCCAGTACTTC	CASSQDRPVGARYQETQYF
NA	TRBV5-5	TRBJ1-5	NA	TGTGCCAGCAGCGCTGATATATGGGGGCCCCAGCATTTT	CASSADIWGPQHF
NA	TRBV10-2	TRBJ1-6	NA	TGCGCCAGCAGTGAGGGTAGAGGGAGGTTTGAGGGTAATTCACCCCTCCACTTT	CASSEGRGRFEGNSPLHF
TRBD1	TRBV20-1	TRBJ1-1	many	TGCAGTGCTAAGGCCAGGGGGGTTCACACAACTGAAGCTTTCTTT	CSAKARGVHTTEAFF
NA	TRBV11-3	TRBJ2-3	few	TGTGCCAGCAATAAAGGGGGAATCAACACAGATACGCAGTATTTT	CASNKGGINTDTQYF
NA	TRBV25-1	TRBJ1-5	few	TGTGCCAGCTCCGGGTCGGCTACCTGGGGTCAGCCCCAGCATTTT	CASSGSATWGQPQHF
NA	TRBV6-6	TRBJ1-5	few	TGTGCCAGCAGTTCCCCAGGGAATCAGCCCCAGCATTTT	CASSSPGNQPQHF
NA	TRBV5-1	TRBJ1-2	NA	TGCGCCAGCAGCTTCGAAGCAGGGCAGGGACTCTATGGCTACACCTTC	CASSFEAGQGLYGYTF
TRBD2	TRBV29-1	TRBJ2-1	NA	TGCAGCGTTGCACTAGCGGGAGGAGTTGAGCAGTTCTTC	CSVALAGGVEQFF
NA	TRBV29-1	TRBJ2-5	many	TGCAGCGTCGCGGGGATCGAAGAGACCCAGTACTTC	CSVAGIEETQYF
TRBD2	TRBV7-8	TRBJ2-3	NA	TGTGCCAGCAGCTCCGAAGCGGGAGGGCCCACAGATACGCAGTATTTT	CASSSEAGGPTDTQYF
TRBD2	TRBV20-1	TRBJ2-2	NA	TGCAGTGCCCTTAGCGGGGCGAACACCGGGGAGCTGTTTTTT	CSALSGANTGELFF
NA	TRBV29-1	TRBJ1-2	few	TGCAGCGTTCCCCACACTCTGGGGGGCTACACCTTC	CSVPHTLGGYTF
TRBD1	TRBV2	TRBJ2-1	NA	TGTGCCAGCAGTGCCCAGACAGGGTCCAATGAGCAGTTCTTC	CASSAQTGSNEQFF
NA	TRBV11-2	TRBJ2-7	few	TGTGCCAGCAGCTTAGACGGGGTTGTTCCCTCCGAGCAGTACTTC	CASSLDGVVPSEQYF
NA	TRBV14	TRBJ2-4	few	TGTGCCAGCAGCCAGGGGACTCTTAACATTCAGTACTTC	CASSQGTLNIQYF
NA	TRBV10-2	TRBJ1-3	NA	TGCGCCACCCAGTGGGACTCTGGAAACACCATATATTTT	CATQWDSGNTIYF
TRBD1	TRBV4-2	TRBJ2-5	NA	TGTGCCAGCAGCCTCCTCGGACAGGGACGCGAGACCCAGTACTTC	CASSLLGQGRETQYF
NA	TRBV19	TRBJ2-7	few	TGTGCCAGTAGGCTAGGGGGCGAGCAGTACTTC	CASRLGGEQYF
NA	TRBV25-1	TRBJ1-4	few	TGTGCCAGCAGCGCCTCCAGGGGCTCCGTTGAAAAACTGTTTTTT	CASSASRGSVEKLFF
NA	TRBV7-9	TRBJ1-3	NA	TGTGCCAGCAGCAGGGCAGGCGGAAACACCATATATTTT	CASSRAGGNTIYF
TRBD1	TRBV6-2/TRBV6-3	TRBJ2-1	few	TGTGCCAGCAGTTACCCGCAGGGGGCCTACAATGAGCAGTTCTTC	CASSYPQGAYNEQFF
NA	TRBV3-1	TRBJ1-1	NA	TGTGCCAGCAGCGTTCGGACAGAGAACACTGAAGCTTTCTTT	CASSVRTENTEAFF
NA	TRBV12-3/TRBV12-4	TRBJ2-3	few	TGTGCCAGCCGGGGCTCCAGCACAGATACGCAGTATTTT	CASRGSSTDTQYF
NA	TRBV11-2	TRBJ2-7	NA	TGTGCCAGCAGCTTCGGGTATATGACTGGGGGCACGAGGGACGAGCAGTACTTC	CASSFGYMTGGTRDEQYF
NA	TRBV4-2	TRBJ2-6	NA	TGTGCCAGCAGCCGTGGGCCCCCGGGGGGCCCCTTTGGGGCCAACGTCCTGACTTTC	CASSRGPPGGPFGANVLTF
NA	TRBV12-3/TRBV12-4	TRBJ1-1	NA	TGTGCCAGCAGTTTAGACTATGGAAACACTGAAGCTTTCTTT	CASSLDYGNTEAFF
TRBD1	TRBV27	TRBJ1-2	few	TGTGCCAGCAGTTCCCGGACAGGGGGCGGCTATGGCTACACCTTC	CASSSRTGGGYGYTF
NA	TRBV4-1	TRBJ2-5	few	TGCGCCAGCAGCCAAGATCGGGCAGACCGTCTAGGCGAGACCCAGTACTTC	CASSQDRADRLGETQYF
NA	TRBV6-5	TRBJ2-7	few	TGTGCCAGCAGTTACAAGGGCGGCACGACACAGTGGGGGGACGAGCAGTACTTC	CASSYKGGTTQWGDEQYF
TRBD1	TRBV11-2	TRBJ1-4	NA	TGTGCCAGCAGCTTGTTGACAGGGGAATTCGAAAAACTGTTTTTT	CASSLLTGEFEKLFF
TRBD2	TRBV5-5	TRBJ2-7	few	TGTGCCAGCAGCTTGGGTCGAGTCCCGGGACTAGCCTACGAGCAGTACTTC	CASSLGRVPGLAYEQYF
NA	TRBV20-1	TRBJ1-1	many	TGCAGTGCTAAAGAGTGGACTGAAGCTTTCTTT	CSAKEWTEAFF
NA	TRBV29-1	TRBJ2-2	NA	TGCAGCGTTGCTCGGGCAGGGGGAGGCTCCGGGGAGCTGTTTTTT	CSVARAGGGSGELFF
NA	TRBV9	TRBJ2-1	few	TGTGCCAGCAGCGCCTCCGGAATCGGGAGCTCCTACAATGAGCAGTTCTTC	CASSASGIGSSYNEQFF
NA	TRBV19	TRBJ1-1	NA	TGTGCCAGTAGTGATCCGGGACACACGAACACTGAAGCTTTCTTT	CASSDPGHTNTEAFF
TRBD1	TRBV2	TRBJ1-2	NA	TGTGCCATCCTTACCCGGGACAGGGGGAACTATGGCTACACCTTC	CAILTRDRGNYGYTF
NA	TRBV7-2	TRBJ2-5	NA	TGTGCCAGCAGCTTTCGGCTGCTGTGGGAGACCCAGTACTTC	CASSFRLLWETQYF
NA	TRBV12-3/TRBV12-4	TRBJ1-5	few	TGTGCCAGCACAAAAGGGGGTAGCAATCAGCCCCAGCATTTT	CASTKGGSNQPQHF